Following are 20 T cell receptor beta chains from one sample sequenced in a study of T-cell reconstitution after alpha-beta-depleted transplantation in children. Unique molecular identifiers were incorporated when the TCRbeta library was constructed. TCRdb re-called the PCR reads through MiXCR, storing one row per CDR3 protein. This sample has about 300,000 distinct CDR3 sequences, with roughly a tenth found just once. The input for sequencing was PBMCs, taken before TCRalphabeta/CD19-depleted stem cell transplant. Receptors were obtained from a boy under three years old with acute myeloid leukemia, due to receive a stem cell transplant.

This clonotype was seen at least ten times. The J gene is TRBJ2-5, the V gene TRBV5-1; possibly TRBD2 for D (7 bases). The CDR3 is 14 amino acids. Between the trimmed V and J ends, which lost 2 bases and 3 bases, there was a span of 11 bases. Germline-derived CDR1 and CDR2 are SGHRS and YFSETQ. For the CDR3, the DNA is TGCGCCAGCAGCTTTGCGGGGGCAGAAGAGACCCAGTACTTC. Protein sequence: CASSFAGAEETQYF.

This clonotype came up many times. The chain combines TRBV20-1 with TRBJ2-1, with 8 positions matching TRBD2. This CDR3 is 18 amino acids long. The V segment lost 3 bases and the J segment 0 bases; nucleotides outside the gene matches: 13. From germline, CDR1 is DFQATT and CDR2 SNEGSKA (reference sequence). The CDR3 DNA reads TGCAGTGCTAGGGGGTCAGTTAGCGGGGTGGGCTCCTACAATGAGCAGTTCTTC. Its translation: CSARGSVSGVGSYNEQFF.

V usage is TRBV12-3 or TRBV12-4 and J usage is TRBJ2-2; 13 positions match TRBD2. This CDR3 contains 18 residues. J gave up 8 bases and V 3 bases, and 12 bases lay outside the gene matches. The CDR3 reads CASSFPLAGGINRGELFF. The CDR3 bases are TGTGCCAGCAGTTTCCCACTAGCGGGGGGGATCAACAGGGGGGAGCTGTTTTTT.

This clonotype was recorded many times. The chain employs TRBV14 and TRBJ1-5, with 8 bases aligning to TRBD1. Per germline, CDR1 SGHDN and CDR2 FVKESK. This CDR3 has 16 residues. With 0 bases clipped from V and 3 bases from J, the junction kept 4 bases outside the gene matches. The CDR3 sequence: CASSQETDRDNQPQHF. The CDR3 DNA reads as TGTGCCAGCAGCCAAGAAACGGACAGGGACAATCAGCCCCAGCATTTT.

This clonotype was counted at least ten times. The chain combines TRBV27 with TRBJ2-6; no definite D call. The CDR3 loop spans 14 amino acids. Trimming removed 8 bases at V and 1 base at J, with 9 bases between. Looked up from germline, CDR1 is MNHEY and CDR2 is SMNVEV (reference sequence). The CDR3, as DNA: TGTGCCAGCTCCACAGCTTCTGGGGCCAACGTCCTGACTTTC. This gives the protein CASSTASGANVLTF.

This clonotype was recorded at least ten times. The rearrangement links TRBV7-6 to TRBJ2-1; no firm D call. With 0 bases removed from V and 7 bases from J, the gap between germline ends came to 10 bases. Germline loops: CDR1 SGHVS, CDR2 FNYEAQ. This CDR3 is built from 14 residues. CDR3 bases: TGTGCCAGCAGCTTAGCAGAACCCTTGAATGAGCAGTTCTTC. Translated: CASSLAEPLNEQFF.

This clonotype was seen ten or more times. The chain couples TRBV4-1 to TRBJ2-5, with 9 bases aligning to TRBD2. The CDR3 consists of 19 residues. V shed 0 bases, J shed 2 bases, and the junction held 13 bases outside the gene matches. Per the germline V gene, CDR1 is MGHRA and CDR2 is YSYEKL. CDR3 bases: TGCGCCAGCAGCCAAGATCGCGGTAGCGGGGGCCCCCAACAAGAGACCCAGTACTTC. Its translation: CASSQDRGSGGPQQETQYF.

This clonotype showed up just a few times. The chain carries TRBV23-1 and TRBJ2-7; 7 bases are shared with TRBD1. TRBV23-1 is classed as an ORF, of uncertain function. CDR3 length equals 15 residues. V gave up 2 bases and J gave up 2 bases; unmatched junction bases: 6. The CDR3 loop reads CASSQTPGTAYEQYF. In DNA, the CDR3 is TGCGCCAGCAGTCAAACTCCCGGGACAGCCTACGAGCAGTACTTC.

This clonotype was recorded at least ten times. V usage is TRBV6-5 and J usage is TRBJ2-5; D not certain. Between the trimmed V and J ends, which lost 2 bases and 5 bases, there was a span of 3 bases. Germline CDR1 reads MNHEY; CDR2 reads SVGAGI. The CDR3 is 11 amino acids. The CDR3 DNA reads TGTGCCAGCAGTTACGGGGAGACCCAGTACTTC. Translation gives CASSYGETQYF.

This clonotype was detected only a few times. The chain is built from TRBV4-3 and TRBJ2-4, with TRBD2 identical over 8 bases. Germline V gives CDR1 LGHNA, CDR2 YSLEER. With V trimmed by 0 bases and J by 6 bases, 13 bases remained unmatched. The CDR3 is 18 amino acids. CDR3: CASSQDWSGTSVRNIQYF. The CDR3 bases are TGCGCCAGCAGCCAAGATTGGTCGGGGACTAGTGTAAGAAACATTCAGTACTTC.

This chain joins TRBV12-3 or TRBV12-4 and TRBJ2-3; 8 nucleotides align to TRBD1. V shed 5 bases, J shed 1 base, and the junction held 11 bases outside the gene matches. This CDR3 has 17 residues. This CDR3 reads CASSPQGALIGTDTQYF. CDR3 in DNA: TGTGCCAGCAGTCCTCAGGGGGCCCTCATCGGCACAGATACGCAGTATTTT.

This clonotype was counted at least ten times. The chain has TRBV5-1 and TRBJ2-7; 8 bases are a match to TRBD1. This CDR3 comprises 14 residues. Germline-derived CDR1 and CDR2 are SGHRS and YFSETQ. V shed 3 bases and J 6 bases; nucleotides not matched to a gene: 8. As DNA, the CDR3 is TGCGCCAGCAGCTCCCGGACAGGGTCTGGCGAGCAGTACTTC. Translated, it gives CASSSRTGSGEQYF.

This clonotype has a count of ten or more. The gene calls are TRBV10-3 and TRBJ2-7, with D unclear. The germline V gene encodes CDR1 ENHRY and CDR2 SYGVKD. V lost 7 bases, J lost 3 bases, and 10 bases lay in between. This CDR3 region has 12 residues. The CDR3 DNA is TGTGCCATCAAAGCAGGAAACTACGAGCAGTACTTC. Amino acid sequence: CAIKAGNYEQYF.

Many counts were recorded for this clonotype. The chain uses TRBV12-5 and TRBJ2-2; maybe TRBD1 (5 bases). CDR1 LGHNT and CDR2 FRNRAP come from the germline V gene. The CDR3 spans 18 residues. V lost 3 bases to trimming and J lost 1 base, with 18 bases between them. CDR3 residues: CASGFRAWGQKNTGELFF. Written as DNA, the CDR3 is TGTGCTAGTGGTTTCCGGGCGTGGGGCCAGAAGAACACCGGGGAGCTGTTTTTT.

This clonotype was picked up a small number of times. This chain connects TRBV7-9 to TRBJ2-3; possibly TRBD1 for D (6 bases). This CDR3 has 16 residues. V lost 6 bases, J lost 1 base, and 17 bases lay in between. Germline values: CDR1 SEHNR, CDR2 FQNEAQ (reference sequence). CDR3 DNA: TGTGCCAGCAGTTCCCTAGGGGGAGCGGGCACAGATACGCAGTATTTT. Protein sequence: CASSSLGGAGTDTQYF.

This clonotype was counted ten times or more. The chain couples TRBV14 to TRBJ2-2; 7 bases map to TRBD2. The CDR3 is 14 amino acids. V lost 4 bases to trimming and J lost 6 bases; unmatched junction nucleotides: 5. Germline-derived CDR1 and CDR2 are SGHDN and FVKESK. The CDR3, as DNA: TGTGCCAGCAGCCTTGGACTAGTTCCCGGGGAGCTGTTTTTT. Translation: CASSLGLVPGELFF.

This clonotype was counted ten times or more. The CDR3 DNA is TGCAGCGTCGTACGGGACAGGGTTGTCGACACTGAAGCTTTCTTT. This gives the protein CSVVRDRVVDTEAFF. The J gene is TRBJ1-1, the V gene TRBV29-1; 9 nucleotides match TRBD1. With 6 bases clipped from V and 3 bases from J, the junction kept 11 bases outside the gene matches. Germline loops: CDR1 SQVTM, CDR2 ANQGSEA. CDR3 size: 15 residues.

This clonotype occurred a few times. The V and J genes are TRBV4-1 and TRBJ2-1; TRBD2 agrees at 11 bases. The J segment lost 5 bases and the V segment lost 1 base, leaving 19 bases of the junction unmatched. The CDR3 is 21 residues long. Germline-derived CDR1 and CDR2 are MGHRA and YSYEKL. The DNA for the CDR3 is TGCGCCAGCAGCCAAGTTGGTAGCGGGAGGGGGGGGAGGGGCACACACAATGAGCAGTTCTTC. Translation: CASSQVGSGRGGRGTHNEQFF.

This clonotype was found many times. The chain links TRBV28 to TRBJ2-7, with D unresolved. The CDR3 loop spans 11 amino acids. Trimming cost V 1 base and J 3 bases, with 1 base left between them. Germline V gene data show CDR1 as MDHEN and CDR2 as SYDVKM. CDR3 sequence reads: CASSLYYEQYF. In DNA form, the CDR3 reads TGTGCCAGCAGTTTATACTACGAGCAGTACTTC.

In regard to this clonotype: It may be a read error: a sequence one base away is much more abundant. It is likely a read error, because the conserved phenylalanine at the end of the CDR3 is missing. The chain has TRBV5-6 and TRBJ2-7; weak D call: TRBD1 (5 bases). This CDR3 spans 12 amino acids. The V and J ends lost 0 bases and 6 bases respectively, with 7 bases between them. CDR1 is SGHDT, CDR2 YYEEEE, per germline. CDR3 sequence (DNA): TGTGCCAGCAGCTTGGTTGGGGCCGAGCAGTACCTC. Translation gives CASSLVGAEQYL.